This T cell receptor beta chain was captured in a study of a mutant IDH1 vaccine in newly diagnosed glioma. Some clones are missing from TCRdb's copy, which holds only in-frame ones; the method was immunoSEQ multiplex PCR. The profile covers some 120,000 clones, with about four fifths appearing a single time and about 5.5% taken by the ten largest. The CDR3 has 13 amino acids. Germline CDR1 and CDR2: MNHEY and SVGAGI. V was cut by 0 bases and J by 10 bases, with 12 bases left in between. Comments on this clone: Its antigen is not identified.

Regarding time point: week 11, during vaccination. The investigators gave 300 ug of mutant IDH1 20-mer peptide in each vaccine dose, together with topical imiquimod. The sample in question was PBMCs, obtained from a glioma patient whose treatment included an IDH1 peptide vaccine. The TCR comes from a man in his forties with glioma. This chain uses TRBV6-5 with TRBJ1-1; perhaps TRBD1 as D (6 bases). The CDR3 nucleotides read TGTGCCAGCAGTTACTCATTACAGGGACGAGCTTTCTTT. Translation gives CASSYSLQGRAFF.